This TCR beta chain is from a study of T cells in Graves' hyperthyroidism and ophthalmopathy. Diagnosis relied on clinical symptoms, serum thyroxine and TRAb, thyroid ultrasound and orbital computed tomography. Per the germline V gene, CDR1 is MNHEY and CDR2 is SVGAGI. The CDR3 is made up of 17 amino acids. The ends were cut back, 0 bases at V and 0 bases at J, with 12 bases in the middle. Amplified TCR beta CDR3 regions derived from RNA transcripts. The TCR CDR3 first-round RT-PCR relied on the HTBI primer set. A single record per CDR3 protein comes from TCRdb applying MiXCR to the multiplex PCR reads. The sample records some 770,000 distinct CDR3 sequences, 16% being singletons.

The sequencing sample was made of blood. The source is a young man with Graves' hyperthyroidism. This chain links TRBV6-5 with TRBJ2-1; unclear D gene. The CDR3 coding sequence is TGTGCCAGCAGTTACTCCGACGCCTTTAGCTCCTACAATGAGCAGTTCTTC. This encodes CASSYSDAFSSYNEQFF.